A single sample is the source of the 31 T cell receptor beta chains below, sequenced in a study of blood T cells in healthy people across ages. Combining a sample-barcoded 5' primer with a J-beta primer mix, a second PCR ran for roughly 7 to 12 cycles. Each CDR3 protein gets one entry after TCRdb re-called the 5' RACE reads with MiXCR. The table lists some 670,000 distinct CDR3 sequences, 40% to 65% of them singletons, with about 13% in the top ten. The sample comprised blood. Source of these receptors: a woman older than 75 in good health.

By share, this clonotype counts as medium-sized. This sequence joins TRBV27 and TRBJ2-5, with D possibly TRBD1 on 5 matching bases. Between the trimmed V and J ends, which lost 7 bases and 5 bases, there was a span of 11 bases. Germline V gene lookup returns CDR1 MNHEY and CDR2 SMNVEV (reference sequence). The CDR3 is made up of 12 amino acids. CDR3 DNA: TGTGCCAGCAACCGACCAGGGGAGACCCAGTACTTC. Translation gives CASNRPGETQYF.

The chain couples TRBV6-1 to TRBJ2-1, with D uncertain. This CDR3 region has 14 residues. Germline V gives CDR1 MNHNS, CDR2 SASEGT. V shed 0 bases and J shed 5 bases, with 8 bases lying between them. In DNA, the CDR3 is TGTGCCAGCAGTGAAGCCAGGTTCAACAATGAGCAGTTCTTC. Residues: CASSEARFNNEQFF.

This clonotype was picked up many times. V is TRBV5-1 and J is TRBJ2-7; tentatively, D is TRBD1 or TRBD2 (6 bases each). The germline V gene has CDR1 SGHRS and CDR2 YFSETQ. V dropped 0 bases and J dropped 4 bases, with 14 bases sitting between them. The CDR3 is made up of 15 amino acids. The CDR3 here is CASSLAPGANYEQYF. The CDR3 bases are TGCGCCAGCAGCTTGGCCCCGGGGGCTAATTACGAGCAGTACTTC. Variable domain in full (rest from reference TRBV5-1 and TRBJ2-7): KAGVTQTPRYLIKTRGQQVTLSCSPISGHRSVSWYQQTPGQGLQFLFEYFSETQRNKGNFPGRFSGRQFSNSRSEMNVSTLELGDSALYLCASSLAPGANYEQYFGPGTRLTVT.

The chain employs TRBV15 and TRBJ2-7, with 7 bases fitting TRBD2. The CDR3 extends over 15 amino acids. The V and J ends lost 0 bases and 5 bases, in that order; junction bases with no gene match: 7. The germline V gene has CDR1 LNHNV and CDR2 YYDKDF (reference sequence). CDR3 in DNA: TGTGCCACCAGCAGAGAAAAGCGGGAAGCCCACGAGCAGTACTTC. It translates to CATSREKREAHEQYF. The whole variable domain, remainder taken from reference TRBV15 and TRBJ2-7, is DAMVIQNPRYQVTQFGKPVTLSCSQTLNHNVMYWYQQKSSQAPKLLFHYYDKDFNNEADTPDNFQSRRPNTSFCFLDIRSPGLGDTAMYLCATSREKREAHEQYFGPGTRLTVT.

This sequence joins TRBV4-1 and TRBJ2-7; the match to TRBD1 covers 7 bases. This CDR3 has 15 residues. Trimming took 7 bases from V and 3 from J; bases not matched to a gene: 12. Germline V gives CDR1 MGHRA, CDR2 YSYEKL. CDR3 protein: CASTPNTGVSYEQYF. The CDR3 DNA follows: TGCGCCAGCACCCCAAATACAGGGGTTAGCTACGAGCAGTACTTC.

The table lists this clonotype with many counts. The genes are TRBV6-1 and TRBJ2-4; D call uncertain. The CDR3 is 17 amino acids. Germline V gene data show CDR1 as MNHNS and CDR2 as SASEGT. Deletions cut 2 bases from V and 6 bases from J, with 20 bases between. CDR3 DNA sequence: TGTGCCAGCAGTGAAATAAGGACCCCCGGCGCGAGAAACATTCAGTACTTC. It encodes CASSEIRTPGARNIQYF.

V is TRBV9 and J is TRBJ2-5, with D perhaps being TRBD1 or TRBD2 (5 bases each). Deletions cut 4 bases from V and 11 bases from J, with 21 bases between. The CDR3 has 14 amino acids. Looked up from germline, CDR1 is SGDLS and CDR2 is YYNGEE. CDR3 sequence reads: CASSPGTQNGAQYF. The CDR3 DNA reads TGTGCCAGCAGCCCAGGGACGCAAAACGGCGCGCAGTACTTC.

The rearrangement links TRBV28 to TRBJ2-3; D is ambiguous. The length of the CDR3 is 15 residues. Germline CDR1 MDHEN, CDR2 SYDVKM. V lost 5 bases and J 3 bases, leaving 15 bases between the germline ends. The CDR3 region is CASSPHTALTDTQYF. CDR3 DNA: TGTGCCAGCAGTCCCCACACGGCCCTGACAGATACGCAGTATTTT.

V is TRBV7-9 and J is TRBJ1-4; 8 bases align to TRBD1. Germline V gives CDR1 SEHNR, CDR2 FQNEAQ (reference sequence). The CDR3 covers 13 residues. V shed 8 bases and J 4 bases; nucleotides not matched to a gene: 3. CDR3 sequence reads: CASRGQGNEKLFF. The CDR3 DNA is TGTGCCAGCCGTGGACAGGGTAATGAAAAACTGTTTTTT. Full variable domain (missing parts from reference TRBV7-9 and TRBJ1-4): DTGVSQNPRHKITKRGQNVTFRCDPISEHNRLYWYRQTLGQGPEFLTYFQNEAQLEKSRLLSDRFSAERPKGSFSTLEIQRTEQGDSAMYLCASRGQGNEKLFFGSGTQLSVL.

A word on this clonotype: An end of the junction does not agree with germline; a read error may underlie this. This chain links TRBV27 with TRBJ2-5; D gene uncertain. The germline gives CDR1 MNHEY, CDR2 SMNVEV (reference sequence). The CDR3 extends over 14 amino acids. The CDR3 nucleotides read TGTACCAGCAGTCCCGGACGGACCCAAGAGACCCAGTACTTC. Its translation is CTSSPGRTQETQYF.

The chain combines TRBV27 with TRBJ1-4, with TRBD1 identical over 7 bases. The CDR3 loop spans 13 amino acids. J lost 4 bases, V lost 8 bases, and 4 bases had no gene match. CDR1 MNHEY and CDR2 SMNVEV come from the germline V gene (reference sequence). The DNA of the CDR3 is TGTGCCAGCGCCGGACAGGTTAATGAAAAACTGTTTTTT. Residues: CASAGQVNEKLFF.

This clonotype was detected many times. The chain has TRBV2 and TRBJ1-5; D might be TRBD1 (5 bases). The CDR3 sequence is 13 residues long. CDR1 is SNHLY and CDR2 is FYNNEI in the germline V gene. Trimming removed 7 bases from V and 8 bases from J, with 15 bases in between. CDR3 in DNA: TGTGCCAGCACGGGGATGCAGACAGAGCCCCAGCATTTT. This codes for CASTGMQTEPQHF. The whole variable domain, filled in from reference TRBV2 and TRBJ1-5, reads EPEVTQTPSHQVTQMGQEVILRCVPISNHLYFYWYRQILGQKVEFLVSFYNNEISEKSEIFDDQFSVERPDGSNFTLKIRSTKLEDSAMYFCASTGMQTEPQHFGDGTRLSIL.

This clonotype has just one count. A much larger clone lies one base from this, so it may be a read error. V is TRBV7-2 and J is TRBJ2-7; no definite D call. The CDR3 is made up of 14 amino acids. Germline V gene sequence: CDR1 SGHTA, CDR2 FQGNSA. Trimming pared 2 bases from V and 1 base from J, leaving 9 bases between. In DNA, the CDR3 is TGTGCCAGCAGCTTATGCACTGCTTCCTACGAGCAGTACTTC. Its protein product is CASSLCTASYEQYF. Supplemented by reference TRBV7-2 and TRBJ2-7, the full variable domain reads GAGVSQSPSNKVTEKGKDVELRCDPISGHTALYWYRQSLGQGLEFLIYFQGNSAPDKSGLPSDRFSAERTGGSVSTLTIQRTQQEDSAVYLCASSLCTASYEQYFGPGTRLTVT.

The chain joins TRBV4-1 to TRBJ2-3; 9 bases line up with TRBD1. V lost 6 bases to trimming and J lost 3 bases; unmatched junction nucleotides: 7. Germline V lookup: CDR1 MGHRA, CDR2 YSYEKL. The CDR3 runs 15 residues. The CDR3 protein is CASRLTGQGTDTQYF. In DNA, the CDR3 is TGCGCCAGCAGACTAACGGGACAGGGTACAGATACGCAGTATTTT.

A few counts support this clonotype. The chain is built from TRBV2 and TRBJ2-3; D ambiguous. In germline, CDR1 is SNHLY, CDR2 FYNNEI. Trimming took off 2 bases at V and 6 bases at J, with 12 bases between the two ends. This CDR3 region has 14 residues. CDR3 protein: CASSENLESDTQYF. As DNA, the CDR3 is TGTGCCAGCAGTGAAAATCTGGAGTCTGATACGCAGTATTTT.

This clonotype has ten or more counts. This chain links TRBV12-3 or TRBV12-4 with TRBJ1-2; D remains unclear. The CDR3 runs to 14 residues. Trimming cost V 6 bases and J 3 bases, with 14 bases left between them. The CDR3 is CASSRKGPDYGYTF. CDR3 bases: TGTGCCAGCAGCCGAAAGGGTCCAGACTATGGCTACACCTTC.

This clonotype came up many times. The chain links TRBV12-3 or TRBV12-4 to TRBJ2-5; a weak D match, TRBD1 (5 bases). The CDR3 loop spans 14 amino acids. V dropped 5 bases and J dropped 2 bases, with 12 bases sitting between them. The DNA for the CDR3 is TGTGCCAGCAGTCAGCCCAGGACACAAGAGACCCAGTACTTC. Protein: CASSQPRTQETQYF.

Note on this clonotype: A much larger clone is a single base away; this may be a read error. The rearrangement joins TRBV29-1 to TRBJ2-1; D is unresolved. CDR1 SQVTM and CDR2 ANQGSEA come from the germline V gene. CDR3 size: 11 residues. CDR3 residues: CSVDMYNEKFF. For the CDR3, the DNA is TGCAGCGTTGATATGTACAATGAGAAGTTCTTC.

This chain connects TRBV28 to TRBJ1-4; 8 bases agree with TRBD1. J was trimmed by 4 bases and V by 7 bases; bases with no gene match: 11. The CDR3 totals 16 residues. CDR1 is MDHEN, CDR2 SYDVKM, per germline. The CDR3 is CASNLGQARLNEKLFF. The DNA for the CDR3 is TGTGCCAGCAACTTGGGACAGGCTAGACTTAATGAAAAACTGTTTTTT.

CDR3 DNA: TGCAGTGCTAGAGGGTCAGGGGTTGGCTACACCTTC. Translating gives CSARGSGVGYTF. This chain connects TRBV20-1 to TRBJ1-2, with TRBD1 as a possible D gene (6 bases). Trimming pared 1 base from V and 7 bases from J, leaving 10 bases between. The CDR3 extends over 12 amino acids. CDR1 is DFQATT, CDR2 SNEGSKA, per germline (reference sequence).

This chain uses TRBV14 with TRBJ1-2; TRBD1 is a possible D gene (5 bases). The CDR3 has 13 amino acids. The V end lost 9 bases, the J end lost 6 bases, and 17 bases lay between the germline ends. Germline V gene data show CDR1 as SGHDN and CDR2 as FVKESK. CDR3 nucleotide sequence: TGTGCCAGTGCGGTGGGGCCTATGGATGGCTACACCTTC. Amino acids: CASAVGPMDGYTF.

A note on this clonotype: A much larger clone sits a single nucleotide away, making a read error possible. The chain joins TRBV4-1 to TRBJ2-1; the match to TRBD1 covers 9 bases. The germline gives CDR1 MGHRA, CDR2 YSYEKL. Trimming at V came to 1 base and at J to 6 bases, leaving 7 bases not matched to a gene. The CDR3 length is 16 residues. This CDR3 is CASSQAGTGSFNEQFF. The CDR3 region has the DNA TGCGCCAGCAGCCAAGCCGGGACAGGGAGCTTCAATGAGCAGTTCTTC.

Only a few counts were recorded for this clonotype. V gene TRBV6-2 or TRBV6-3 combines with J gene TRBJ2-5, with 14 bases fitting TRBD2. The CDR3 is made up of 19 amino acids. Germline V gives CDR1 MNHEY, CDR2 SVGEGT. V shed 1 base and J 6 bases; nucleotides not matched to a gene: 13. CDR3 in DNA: TGTGCCAGCAGTTACTACGGACTAGCGGGAGGAAGTCAATTGCAGACCCAGTACTTC. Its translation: CASSYYGLAGGSQLQTQYF.

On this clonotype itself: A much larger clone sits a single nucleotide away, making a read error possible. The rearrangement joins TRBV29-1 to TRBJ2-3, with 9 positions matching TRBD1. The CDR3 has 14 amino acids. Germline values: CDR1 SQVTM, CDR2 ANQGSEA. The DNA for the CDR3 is TGCGGCGTTGCGCGGACAGGGGACACAGATACGCAGTATTTT. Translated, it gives CGVARTGDTDTQYF.

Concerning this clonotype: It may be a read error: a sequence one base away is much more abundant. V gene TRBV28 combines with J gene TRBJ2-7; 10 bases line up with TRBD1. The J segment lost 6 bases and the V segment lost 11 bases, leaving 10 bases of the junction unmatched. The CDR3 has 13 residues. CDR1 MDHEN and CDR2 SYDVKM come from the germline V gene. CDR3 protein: CACTIGQGGEQYF. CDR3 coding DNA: TGTGCCTGCACCATCGGACAGGGGGGCGAGCAGTACTTC.

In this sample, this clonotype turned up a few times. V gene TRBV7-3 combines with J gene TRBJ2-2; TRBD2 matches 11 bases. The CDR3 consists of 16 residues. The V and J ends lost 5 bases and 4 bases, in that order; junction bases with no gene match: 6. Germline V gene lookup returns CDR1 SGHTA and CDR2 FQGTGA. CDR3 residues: CASSRSGGESTGELFF. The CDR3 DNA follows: TGTGCCAGCAGCCGTAGCGGGGGGGAGTCCACCGGGGAGCTGTTTTTT. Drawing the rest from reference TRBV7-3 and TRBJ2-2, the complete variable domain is GAGVSQTPSNKVTEKGKYVELRCDPISGHTALYWYRQSLGQGPEFLIYFQGTGAADDSGLPNDRFFAVRPEGSVSTLKIQRTERGDSAVYLCASSRSGGESTGELFFGEGSRLTVL.

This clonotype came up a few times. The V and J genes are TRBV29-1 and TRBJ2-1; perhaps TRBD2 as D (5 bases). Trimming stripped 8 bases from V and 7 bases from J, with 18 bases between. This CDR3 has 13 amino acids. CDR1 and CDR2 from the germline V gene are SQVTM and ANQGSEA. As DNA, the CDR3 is TGCAGCACACGTCCCCCGGGGTTTAATGAGCAGTTCTTC. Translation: CSTRPPGFNEQFF.

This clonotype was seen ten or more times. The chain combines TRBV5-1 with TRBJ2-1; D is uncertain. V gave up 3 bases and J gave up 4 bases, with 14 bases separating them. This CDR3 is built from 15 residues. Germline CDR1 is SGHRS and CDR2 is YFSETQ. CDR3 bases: TGCGCCAGCAGCTCCGAGGTCGAGAGGTACAATGAGCAGTTCTTC. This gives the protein CASSSEVERYNEQFF.

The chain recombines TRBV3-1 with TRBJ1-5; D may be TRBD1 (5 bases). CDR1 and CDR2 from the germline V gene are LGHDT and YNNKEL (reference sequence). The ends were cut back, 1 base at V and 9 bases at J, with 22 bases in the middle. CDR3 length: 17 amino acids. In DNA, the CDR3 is TGTGCCAGCAGCCAAGGGCAGGGACGTGGGATTTTCTCGCCCCAGCATTTT. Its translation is CASSQGQGRGIFSPQHF.

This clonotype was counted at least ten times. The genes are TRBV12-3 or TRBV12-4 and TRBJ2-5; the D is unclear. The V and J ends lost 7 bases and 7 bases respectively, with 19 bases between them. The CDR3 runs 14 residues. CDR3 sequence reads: CASTPVAPSRTQYF. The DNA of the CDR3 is TGTGCCAGCACCCCGGTGGCTCCAAGTAGGACCCAGTACTTC.

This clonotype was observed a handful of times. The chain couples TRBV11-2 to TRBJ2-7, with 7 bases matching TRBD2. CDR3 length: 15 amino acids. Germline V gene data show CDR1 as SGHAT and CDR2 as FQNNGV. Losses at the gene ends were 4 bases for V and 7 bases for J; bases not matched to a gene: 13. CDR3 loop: CASSSALSGRNEQYF. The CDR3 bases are TGTGCCAGCAGCTCGGCGCTTAGCGGGCGTAATGAGCAGTACTTC.